This entry concerns a single TCR beta chain. Its antigen is currently not known. The data derive from a study of T cells expressing NK-cell markers (dated by TCRdb to about 2020). Study-wide context: In sorted CD3+CD56+NKG2C+, CD3+CD56+NKG2C- and CD3+CD56-NKG2C+ T-cell subsets from roughly 8 donors, TCR beta-chain repertoires were profiled. Among the eight sequenced donors, only one was HCMV-seronegative, while the other seven were HCMV-seropositive. Sequencing of the libraries produced 2 x 150 bp reads on Illumina HiSeq 2000/2500, MiSeq or NextSeq. The eight sequenced donors were randomly selected healthy volunteers, three men and five women.

The reads were generated on an Illumina HiSeq 2000. 5'RACE template switching, by which a universal primer site and unique molecular identifiers were added, was used to make TCR beta cDNA libraries. cDNA synthesis was primed from the TCR beta constant segment, followed by two successive PCR amplification steps. Concerning the study's data processing: Reads were demultiplexed and grouped by UMI with MIGEC, and clonotypes were assembled and quantified with MiTCR. To remove erroneous sequences, TCR cDNA sequences were retained only when supported by two or more reads. The tcR package was used for downstream repertoire analysis, and clonotypes were matched across fractions by CDR3 nucleotide sequence plus V segment. VDJmatch was used to annotate antigen specificity against VDJdb, with one amino acid substitution in CDR3 allowed. TCRdb reprocessed the reads, and each CDR3 protein sequence is entered once, without DNA. The V and J calls, along with clone size, are taken from TCRdb and not from the paper's own processing. This sample's table lists some 450,000 distinct CDR3 sequences. 7.3% of the sample is in the top ten clones.

To determine HCMV serostatus, a commercial ELISA kit was used to detect HCMV-specific IgG in serum. Ficoll density gradient centrifugation was used to isolate peripheral blood mononuclear cells from blood. Points the paper makes about the study in general: Those dominant clonotypes were again the most abundant among CD3+CD56-NKG2C+ cells in a handful of donors, at roughly 28.3-65%. In several donors, the dominant CD3+CD56+NKG2C+ clonotypes were found to rank among the top 10 CD8+ clonotypes and to make up 1.0-7.0% of CD8+ T cells. Whether the expanded NKG2C-expressing T cell clones were specific for HCMV antigens remained unclear.

The germline V gene gives CDR1 as SQVTM and CDR2 as ANQGSEA. From the cysteine through the phenylalanine, the CDR3 covers 14 amino acids. No DNA was logged. The V gene is TRBV29-1 and the J gene is TRBJ2-7; TCRdb calls TRBD1, which cannot be checked without DNA. The specimen sequenced was blood T cells: a sorted CD56 or NKG2C T cell subset, CD4+ or CD8+ T cells, or bulk PBMC T cells (not recorded which). This TCR was recovered from a woman between 18 and 70 years old in good health. For the CDR3, the sequence is CSVAGGSGGNEQYF.